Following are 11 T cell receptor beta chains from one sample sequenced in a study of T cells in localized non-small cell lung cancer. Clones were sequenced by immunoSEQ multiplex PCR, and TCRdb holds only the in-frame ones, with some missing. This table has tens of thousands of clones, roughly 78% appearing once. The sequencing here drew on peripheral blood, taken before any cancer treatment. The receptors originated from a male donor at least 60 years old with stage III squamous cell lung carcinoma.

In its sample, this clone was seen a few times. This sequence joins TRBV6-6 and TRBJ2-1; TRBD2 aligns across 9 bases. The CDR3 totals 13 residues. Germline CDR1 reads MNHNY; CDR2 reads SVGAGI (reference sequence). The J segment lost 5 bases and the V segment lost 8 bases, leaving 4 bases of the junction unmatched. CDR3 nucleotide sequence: TGTGCCAGCTCTCTAGCGGGGAACAATGAGCAGTTCTTC. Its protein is CASSLAGNNEQFF.

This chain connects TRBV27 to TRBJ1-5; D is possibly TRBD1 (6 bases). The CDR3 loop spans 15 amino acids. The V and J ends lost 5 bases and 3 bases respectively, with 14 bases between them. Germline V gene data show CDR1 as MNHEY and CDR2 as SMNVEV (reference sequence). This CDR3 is CASSLKQGPNQPQHF. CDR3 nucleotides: TGTGCCAGCAGTCTAAAACAGGGCCCCAATCAGCCCCAGCATTTT.

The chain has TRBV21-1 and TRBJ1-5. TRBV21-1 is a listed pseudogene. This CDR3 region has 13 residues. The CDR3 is CASSITHDQPQHF. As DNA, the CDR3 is TGTGCCAGCAGCATTACCCACGATCAGCCCCAGCATTTT.

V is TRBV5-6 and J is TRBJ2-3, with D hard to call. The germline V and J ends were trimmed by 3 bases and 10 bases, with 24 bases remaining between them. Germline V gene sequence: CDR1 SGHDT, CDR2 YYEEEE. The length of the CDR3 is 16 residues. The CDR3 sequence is CASSSLAGYGIYAQYF. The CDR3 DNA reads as TGTGCCAGCAGCTCCTTGGCCGGGTACGGTATTTACGCGCAGTATTTT. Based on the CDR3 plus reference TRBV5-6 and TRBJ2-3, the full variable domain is DAGVTQSPTHLIKTRGQQVTLRCSPKSGHDTVSWYQQALGQGPQFIFQYYEEEERQRGNFPDRFSGHQFPNYSSELNVNALLLGDSALYLCASSSLAGYGIYAQYFGPGTRLTVL.

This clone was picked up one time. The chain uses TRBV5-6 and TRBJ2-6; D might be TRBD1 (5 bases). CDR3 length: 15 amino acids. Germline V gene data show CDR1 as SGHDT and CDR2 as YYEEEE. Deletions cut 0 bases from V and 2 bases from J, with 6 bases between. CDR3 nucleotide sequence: TGTGCCAGCAGCTTGGGACAGACTGGGGCCAACGTCCTGACTTTC. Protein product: CASSLGQTGANVLTF.

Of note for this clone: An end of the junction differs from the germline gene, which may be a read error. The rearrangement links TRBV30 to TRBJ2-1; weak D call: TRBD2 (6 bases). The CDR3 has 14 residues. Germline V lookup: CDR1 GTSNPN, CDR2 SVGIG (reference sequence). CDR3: CASLQHRRGELAIF. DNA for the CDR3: TGTGCCTCCCTACAGCACAGGAGGGGAGAATTGGCGATCTTC.

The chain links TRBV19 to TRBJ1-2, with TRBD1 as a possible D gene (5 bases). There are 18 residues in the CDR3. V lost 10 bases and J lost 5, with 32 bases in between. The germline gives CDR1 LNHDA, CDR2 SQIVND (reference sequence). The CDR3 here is CATGNKEGSVVGVYGYTF. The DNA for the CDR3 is TGTGCCACTGGTAACAAGGAGGGGTCAGTTGTCGGTGTGTATGGCTACACCTTC.

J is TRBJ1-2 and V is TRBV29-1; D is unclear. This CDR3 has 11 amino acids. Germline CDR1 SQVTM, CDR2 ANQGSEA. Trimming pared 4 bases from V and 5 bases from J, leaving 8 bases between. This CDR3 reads CSVVQTYGYTF. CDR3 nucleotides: TGCAGCGTTGTACAGACTTATGGCTACACCTTC.

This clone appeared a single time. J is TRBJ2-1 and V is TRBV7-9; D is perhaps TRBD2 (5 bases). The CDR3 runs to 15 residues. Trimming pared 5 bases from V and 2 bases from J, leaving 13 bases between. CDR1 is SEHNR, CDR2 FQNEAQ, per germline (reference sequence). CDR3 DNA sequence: TGTGCCAGCAGCCCCGGAGGTTTGACCTACAATGAGCAGTTCTTC. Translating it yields CASSPGGLTYNEQFF.

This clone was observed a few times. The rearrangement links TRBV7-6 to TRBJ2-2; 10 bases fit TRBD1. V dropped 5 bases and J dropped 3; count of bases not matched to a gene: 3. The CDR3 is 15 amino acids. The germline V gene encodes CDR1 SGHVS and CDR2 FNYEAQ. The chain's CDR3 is CASSRQGAYTGELFF. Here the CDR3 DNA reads TGTGCCAGCAGCAGACAGGGGGCGTACACCGGGGAGCTGTTTTTT.

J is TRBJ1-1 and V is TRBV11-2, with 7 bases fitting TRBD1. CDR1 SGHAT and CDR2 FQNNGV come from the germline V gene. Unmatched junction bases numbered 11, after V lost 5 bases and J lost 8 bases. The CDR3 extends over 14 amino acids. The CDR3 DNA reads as TGTGCCAGCAGCCTACCCCGACAGGGTGCGGAAGCTTTCTTT. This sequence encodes CASSLPRQGAEAFF.